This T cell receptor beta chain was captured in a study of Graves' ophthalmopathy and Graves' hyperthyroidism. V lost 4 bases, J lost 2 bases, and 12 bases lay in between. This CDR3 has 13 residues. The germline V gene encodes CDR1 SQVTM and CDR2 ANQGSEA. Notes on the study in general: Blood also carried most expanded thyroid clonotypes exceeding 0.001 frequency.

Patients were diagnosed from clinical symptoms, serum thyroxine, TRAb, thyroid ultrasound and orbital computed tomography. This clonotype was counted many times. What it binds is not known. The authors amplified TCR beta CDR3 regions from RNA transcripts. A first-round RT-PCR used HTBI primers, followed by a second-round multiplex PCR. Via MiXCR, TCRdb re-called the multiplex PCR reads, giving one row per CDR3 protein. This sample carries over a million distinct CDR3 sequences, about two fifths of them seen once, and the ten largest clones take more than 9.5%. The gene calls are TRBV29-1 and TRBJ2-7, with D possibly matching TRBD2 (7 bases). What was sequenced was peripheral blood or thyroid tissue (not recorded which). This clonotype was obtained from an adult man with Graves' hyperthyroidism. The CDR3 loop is CSVGGGGTYEQYF. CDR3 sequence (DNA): TGCAGCGTTGGGGGAGGGGGAACCTACGAGCAGTACTTC.